A single sample gave rise to the 2 T cell receptor beta chains below, sequenced in a study of T cell responses to AZD1222 COVID-19 vaccine. The protocol was immunoSEQ multiplex PCR, while the TCRdb copy is restricted to in-frame clones and leaves out a portion. In the table there are roughly 100,000 clones, more than 75% of which are singletons. The source material was peripheral blood, sampled on day 0 of AZD1222 vaccination. Receptors were obtained from an adult in good health.

This rearrangement joins TRBV7-2 to TRBJ1-2; D is unresolved. Germline V gives CDR1 SGHTA, CDR2 FQGNSA. CDR3 length: 16 amino acids. The germline V and J ends were trimmed by 0 bases and 0 bases, with 11 bases remaining between them. Here the CDR3 reads CASSLARSLSNYGYTF. For the CDR3, the DNA is TGTGCCAGCAGCTTAGCGCGCTCTCTTTCTAACTATGGCTACACCTTC.

The chain employs TRBV3-1 (or the pseudogene TRBV3-2) and TRBJ1-1; D unresolved. CDR1 and CDR2 (germline): LGHDT, YNNKEL (reference sequence). CDR3 size: 16 residues. V was cut by 1 base and J by 2 bases, with 14 bases left in between. The CDR3 bases are TGTGCCAGCAGCCAAGTTTCTTCCGGCGACAACACTGAAGCTTTCTTT. It encodes CASSQVSSGDNTEAFF.